These T cell receptor beta chains were read from a single sample in a study of spatial heterogeneity in lung cancer. In TCRdb, the 5' RACE reads were re-called with MiXCR into one record per CDR3 protein. The sample holds roughly 120,000 distinct CDR3 sequences, roughly an eighth seen once. Sample: PBMCs, taken at follow-up. These receptors all stem from a male donor with early-stage non-small cell lung cancer. Both conserved end residues are part of each CDR3. Fields, in order: J gene, V gene, D gene, clone size, CDR3 DNA, CDR3 protein. A D gene is named only where the DNA matches it firmly. Expanded clones get a size class; other rows say once, few or many, or leave the size out.

j_call: TRBJ1-1; v_call: TRBV23-1; d_call: TRBD1; clone_size: many; cdr3_nt: TGCGCCAGCAGTCCCTCCGGGACAGAGAACACTGAAGCTTTCTTT; cdr3_aa: CASSPSGTENTEAFF
j_call: TRBJ1-1; v_call: TRBV6-5; d_call: .; clone_size: .; cdr3_nt: TGTGCCAGCCTCTCTGGGGGGCTCAACACTGAAGCTTTCTTT; cdr3_aa: CASLSGGLNTEAFF
j_call: TRBJ2-5; v_call: TRBV20-1; d_call: .; clone_size: .; cdr3_nt: TGCAGTGCTATTTTCCTAAGGGAGACCCAGTACTTC; cdr3_aa: CSAIFLRETQYF
j_call: TRBJ2-5; v_call: TRBV9; d_call: .; clone_size: many; cdr3_nt: TGTGCCAGCAGCGTAAACCCCTACCAAGAGACCCAGTACTTC; cdr3_aa: CASSVNPYQETQYF
j_call: TRBJ2-1; v_call: TRBV27; d_call: TRBD2; clone_size: many; cdr3_nt: TGTGCCAGCAGATTACTAGCGGGGGTCTACAATGAGCAGTTCTTC; cdr3_aa: CASRLLAGVYNEQFF
j_call: TRBJ2-6; v_call: TRBV6-5; d_call: .; clone_size: few; cdr3_nt: TGTGCCAGCAGGTCCGATTTGGCCGGGGCCAACGTCCTGACTTTC; cdr3_aa: CASRSDLAGANVLTF
j_call: TRBJ1-5; v_call: TRBV10-2; d_call: .; clone_size: many; cdr3_nt: TGCGCCAGCAGCTACAGGGATCGCCAGCCCCAGCATTTT; cdr3_aa: CASSYRDRQPQHF
j_call: TRBJ2-7; v_call: TRBV6-2/TRBV6-3; d_call: .; clone_size: .; cdr3_nt: TGTGCCAGCCGTAGGGGCCCCACTAAATCCGATTACGAGCAGTACTTC; cdr3_aa: CASRRGPTKSDYEQYF
j_call: TRBJ2-7; v_call: TRBV6-6; d_call: TRBD2; clone_size: few; cdr3_nt: TGTGCCAGCAGTTACCCTACGGGTCTAGCGGGGACTCCCTACGAGCAGTACTTC; cdr3_aa: CASSYPTGLAGTPYEQYF
j_call: TRBJ1-1; v_call: TRBV7-9; d_call: .; clone_size: many; cdr3_nt: TGTGCCAGCAGCCCCGTTAGACAGAGCACTGAAGCTTTCTTT; cdr3_aa: CASSPVRQSTEAFF
j_call: TRBJ2-7; v_call: TRBV28; d_call: TRBD2; clone_size: .; cdr3_nt: TGTGCCAGCAGCCCCTCTAGCGGGGGGGTGTCCTACGAGCAGTACTTC; cdr3_aa: CASSPSSGGVSYEQYF
j_call: TRBJ1-1; v_call: TRBV5-5; d_call: .; clone_size: .; cdr3_nt: TGTGCCAGCAGCTTGGTGGGCATCATCTCTGAAGCTTTCTTT; cdr3_aa: CASSLVGIISEAFF
j_call: TRBJ1-2; v_call: TRBV2; d_call: .; clone_size: .; cdr3_nt: TGTGCCAGCAGACAGGGAACGGACTATGGCTACACCTTC; cdr3_aa: CASRQGTDYGYTF
j_call: TRBJ2-1; v_call: TRBV7-3; d_call: TRBD1; clone_size: many; cdr3_nt: TGTGCCAGCAGCCCCAACCCGGACAGGCCCAATGAGCAGTTCTTC; cdr3_aa: CASSPNPDRPNEQFF
j_call: TRBJ1-1; v_call: TRBV3-1; d_call: TRBD1; clone_size: .; cdr3_nt: TGTGCCAGCAGCCACCGACTCGGACAGGGGACACCTGAAGCTTTCTTT; cdr3_aa: CASSHRLGQGTPEAFF
j_call: TRBJ1-6; v_call: TRBV7-8; d_call: .; clone_size: few; cdr3_nt: TGTGCCAGCAGCTTCCCGGGAGCCAAGGGCCCCCTCCACTTT; cdr3_aa: CASSFPGAKGPLHF
j_call: TRBJ1-4; v_call: TRBV24-1; d_call: .; clone_size: .; cdr3_nt: TGTGCCACAGTGAGGGAGGGCCGTGGGACTAATGAAAAACTGTTTTTT; cdr3_aa: CATVREGRGTNEKLFF
j_call: TRBJ1-2; v_call: TRBV5-1; d_call: .; clone_size: .; cdr3_nt: TGCGCCAGCAGCTCAGGACAGAGCTATGGCTACACCTTC; cdr3_aa: CASSSGQSYGYTF
j_call: TRBJ1-2; v_call: TRBV12-3/TRBV12-4; d_call: .; clone_size: .; cdr3_nt: TGTGCCAGCAGTCTCCGACCGGGATTCTATGGCTACACCTTC; cdr3_aa: CASSLRPGFYGYTF
j_call: TRBJ2-5; v_call: TRBV6-4; d_call: .; clone_size: .; cdr3_nt: TGTGCCAGCAGCCCGACCGGGACACACCAAGAGACCCAGTACTTC; cdr3_aa: CASSPTGTHQETQYF
j_call: TRBJ1-5; v_call: TRBV4-1; d_call: .; clone_size: many; cdr3_nt: TGCGCCAGCAGCCAAGAAGGGACAAGCGATCAGCCCCAGCATTTT; cdr3_aa: CASSQEGTSDQPQHF
j_call: TRBJ2-5; v_call: TRBV7-2; d_call: .; clone_size: .; cdr3_nt: TGTGCCAGCAGCCCGAGTAGCGCGGAGACCCAGTACTTC; cdr3_aa: CASSPSSAETQYF
j_call: TRBJ1-1; v_call: TRBV7-8; d_call: TRBD1; clone_size: .; cdr3_nt: TGTGCCAGCACCCCCGGGACAGGCTACACTGAAGCTTTCTTT; cdr3_aa: CASTPGTGYTEAFF
j_call: TRBJ2-2; v_call: TRBV6-1; d_call: .; clone_size: many; cdr3_nt: TGTGCCAGCAGTGTGAGGAGTCTCGGGGAGCTGTTTTTT; cdr3_aa: CASSVRSLGELFF
j_call: TRBJ2-6; v_call: TRBV25-1; d_call: TRBD2; clone_size: .; cdr3_nt: TGTGCCAGCAACCCGGGGGGTGGGACTGGGGCCAACGTCCTGACTTTC; cdr3_aa: CASNPGGGTGANVLTF
j_call: TRBJ2-3; v_call: TRBV2; d_call: TRBD2; clone_size: few; cdr3_nt: TGTGCCAGCAGGATAGCGGGGGCGCCCACAGATACGCAGTATTTT; cdr3_aa: CASRIAGAPTDTQYF
j_call: TRBJ1-5; v_call: TRBV27; d_call: .; clone_size: .; cdr3_nt: TGTGCCAGCAGTTTATTCGGCACACATCAGCCCCAGCATTTT; cdr3_aa: CASSLFGTHQPQHF
j_call: TRBJ1-2; v_call: TRBV15; d_call: .; clone_size: .; cdr3_nt: TGTGCCACCAGCAGAGATCGGCCCACACCTAACTATGGCTACACCTTC; cdr3_aa: CATSRDRPTPNYGYTF
j_call: TRBJ1-1; v_call: TRBV5-1; d_call: .; clone_size: many; cdr3_nt: TGCGCCAGCCAAGCTGAGGGGTCCGGGGCGGGCACTGAAGCTTTCTTT; cdr3_aa: CASQAEGSGAGTEAFF
j_call: TRBJ2-4; v_call: TRBV6-5; d_call: .; clone_size: many; cdr3_nt: TGTGCCAGCAGTTTACAGGGTCCCGCCAAAAACATTCAGTACTTC; cdr3_aa: CASSLQGPAKNIQYF
j_call: TRBJ1-6; v_call: TRBV14; d_call: .; clone_size: few; cdr3_nt: TGTGCCAGCAGCCAAGATCAGGGTACGACCCTCCACTTT; cdr3_aa: CASSQDQGTTLHF
j_call: TRBJ2-2; v_call: TRBV19; d_call: .; clone_size: few; cdr3_nt: TGTGCCAGCCGCGGGACGGGGAACACCGGGGAGCTGTTTTTT; cdr3_aa: CASRGTGNTGELFF
j_call: TRBJ1-4; v_call: TRBV10-3; d_call: .; clone_size: few; cdr3_nt: TGTGCCATCGCTCCGGGACATAATGAAAAACTGTTTTTT; cdr3_aa: CAIAPGHNEKLFF
j_call: TRBJ1-1; v_call: TRBV2; d_call: .; clone_size: few; cdr3_nt: TGTGCCAGCAGTGAAGCGCTTAGGAGGGGCACTGAAGCTTTCTTT; cdr3_aa: CASSEALRRGTEAFF
j_call: TRBJ2-1; v_call: TRBV6-2/TRBV6-3; d_call: TRBD2; clone_size: many; cdr3_nt: TGTGCCAGCCTCACAGCCTTTAGCGGGGGGGCCGCTCGGTCCTACAATGAGCAGTTCTTC; cdr3_aa: CASLTAFSGGAARSYNEQFF
j_call: TRBJ2-2; v_call: TRBV7-9; d_call: TRBD1; clone_size: .; cdr3_nt: TGTGCCAGCAGCTCCTGGACAGGGACCGGGGAGCTGTTTTTT; cdr3_aa: CASSSWTGTGELFF
j_call: TRBJ1-2; v_call: TRBV6-5; d_call: TRBD1; clone_size: many; cdr3_nt: TGTGCCAGCAGGCGTCCCGGGACAGGGAGAGGCTACACCTTC; cdr3_aa: CASRRPGTGRGYTF
j_call: TRBJ1-5; v_call: TRBV20-1; d_call: TRBD1; clone_size: few; cdr3_nt: TGCAGTGCTAGAGAAAACCAAGGACAGGGGAATCAGCCCCAGCATTTT; cdr3_aa: CSARENQGQGNQPQHF
j_call: TRBJ2-7; v_call: TRBV7-8; d_call: .; clone_size: few; cdr3_nt: TGTGCCAGCAGCCCCTTATCCCAGGAGGTTACTATTCACTTC; cdr3_aa: CASSPLSQEVTIHF
j_call: TRBJ2-3; v_call: TRBV10-3; d_call: .; clone_size: .; cdr3_nt: TGTGCCATCAGTGAGCCGAAGCGCACAGATACGCAGTATTTT; cdr3_aa: CAISEPKRTDTQYF
j_call: TRBJ1-2; v_call: TRBV7-7; d_call: TRBD1; clone_size: .; cdr3_nt: TGTGCCAGCAGCCATTCTCAGGGGGCTGACTATGGCTACACCTTC; cdr3_aa: CASSHSQGADYGYTF
j_call: TRBJ2-6; v_call: TRBV10-3; d_call: .; clone_size: many; cdr3_nt: TGTGCCATTCCCTCTTCCCCGAGCTCTGGGGCCAACGTCCTGACTTTC; cdr3_aa: CAIPSSPSSGANVLTF
j_call: TRBJ2-3; v_call: TRBV9; d_call: .; clone_size: few; cdr3_nt: TGTGCCAGCAGCGTAGACGGGACAAGCACAGATACGCAGTATTTT; cdr3_aa: CASSVDGTSTDTQYF
j_call: TRBJ1-1; v_call: TRBV4-1; d_call: TRBD1; clone_size: few; cdr3_nt: TGCGCCAGCAGCCAAGGAGACAGGGTGGGGGACACTGAAGCTTTCTTT; cdr3_aa: CASSQGDRVGDTEAFF
j_call: TRBJ1-1; v_call: TRBV24-1; d_call: .; clone_size: few; cdr3_nt: TGTGCCACCAGTGAACCGGGTGCGGAGAAAGCTTTCTTT; cdr3_aa: CATSEPGAEKAFF
j_call: TRBJ2-1; v_call: TRBV19; d_call: TRBD2; clone_size: many; cdr3_nt: TGTGCCAGTAGTATCGGGGGGGATGAGCAGTTCTTC; cdr3_aa: CASSIGGDEQFF
j_call: TRBJ2-4; v_call: TRBV1; d_call: .; clone_size: few; cdr3_nt: TGCACCAGCAGCCAAGATCGGCTAGCGGCCCGTGTAGACATTCAGTACTTC; cdr3_aa: CTSSQDRLAARVDIQYF
j_call: TRBJ1-1; v_call: TRBV12-3/TRBV12-4; d_call: TRBD1; clone_size: many; cdr3_nt: TGTGCCAGCAGTGTGACAAGACAGGGCACTGAAGCTTTCTTT; cdr3_aa: CASSVTRQGTEAFF
j_call: TRBJ2-3; v_call: TRBV20-1; d_call: TRBD2; clone_size: .; cdr3_nt: TGCAGTGCCCCGGGACTAGGTAGCACAGATACGCAGTATTTT; cdr3_aa: CSAPGLGSTDTQYF